Many counts were recorded for the clone carrying this T cell receptor (beta chain). The entry originates in a study of T cells in Graves' hyperthyroidism and ophthalmopathy. Source material for PBMCs was 9 to 10 ml fresh peripheral blood. The CDR3 regions of TCR beta were amplified from RNA transcripts. First-round RT-PCR with HTBI primers amplified the TCR CDR3 region. TCRdb called the multiplex PCR reads again in MiXCR, with one record for every CDR3 protein. The profile shows hundreds of thousands of distinct CDR3 sequences, approximately 40% of them singletons. The origin of this receptor is a woman between 35 and 50 years old with Graves' hyperthyroidism. Sample: blood.

CDR3 in amino acids: CASSLGTGPSLANYGYTF. In DNA, the CDR3 is TGTGCCAGCAGCTTAGGGACAGGTCCCTCCCTAGCTAACTATGGCTACACCTTC. This sequence joins TRBV7-8 and TRBJ1-2; 7 nucleotides match TRBD1. After removal of 1 base from V and 0 bases from J, the junction contained 11 bases not matched to a gene. CDR1 is SGHVS, CDR2 FQNEAQ, per germline. The CDR3 runs 18 residues.